This T cell receptor beta chain appears in the sequencing data of a study of shared clonotypes between healthy human individuals. This clone was seen a handful of times. The sample carries other DNA sequences with the same CDR3. Naive CD8 cells lacked CD45RO and underwent positive selection for CCR7, leaving out terminally differentiated effector memory CD45RA+ cells. The table came from immunoSEQ multiplex PCR; TCRdb's copy has only in-frame clones and leaves some out. Seen here are some 2,000,000 clones, about 95% observed once, and the top ten hold about 1.1%. Germline V gene lookup returns CDR1 SGHNT and CDR2 YYREEE (reference sequence). V lost 2 bases and J lost 7, with 12 bases in between. The CDR3 length is 14 residues.

The V and J genes are TRBV5-4 and TRBJ2-2, with D perhaps assigned TRBD1 or TRBD2 (5 bases each). The receptor's source is a young man in good health. Material: naive CD8+ T cells sorted from blood. The CDR3 DNA reads TGTGCCAGCAGCTTAGCCGGGGCAGGCGGGGAGCTGTTTTTT. Protein product: CASSLAGAGGELFF. Full variable domain (remainder filled in from reference TRBV5-4 and TRBJ2-2): ETGVTQSPTHLIKTRGQQVTLRCSSQSGHNTVSWYQQALGQGPQFIFQYYREEENGRGNFPPRFSGLQFPNYSSELNVNALELDDSALYLCASSLAGAGGELFFGEGSRLTVL.